This TCR beta chain was profiled in a study of spatial heterogeneity in lung cancer. Study details: PBMC samples from follow-up, when available, were sequenced at a median of around 23 months post-resection. Study-level findings and limits: Compared with follow-up, resection was when ubiquitous expanded tumor TCRs appeared in blood more.

TCR cDNA molecules were tagged individually, and each one carried a unique molecular identifier. One entry per CDR3 protein results from TCRdb running MiXCR on the 5' RACE reads. The sample consists of approximately 12,000 distinct CDR3 sequences, about 9.5% of them appearing once. Sample time point: blood at routine non-recurrence follow-up after resection. Tumor, nontumor lung or frozen PBMC supplied whole RNA, sequenced without sorting. This clonotype was counted at least ten times. What it binds is not known. The receptor's source is a female donor with early-stage non-small cell lung cancer. Sequenced material: PBMCs, taken at follow-up.

The CDR3 DNA is TGCAGTGCCGCAACTTTCGGACGGACTAGCGGGAGAAGGGCGTACGAGCAGTACTTC. It encodes CSAATFGRTSGRRAYEQYF. The V gene is TRBV20-1, the J gene TRBJ2-7; TRBD2 agrees at 13 bases. The ends lost 6 bases at V and 4 bases at J; junction bases unmatched: 21. CDR3 length equals 19 residues. Germline V CDR1 and CDR2: DFQATT, SNEGSKA (reference sequence).